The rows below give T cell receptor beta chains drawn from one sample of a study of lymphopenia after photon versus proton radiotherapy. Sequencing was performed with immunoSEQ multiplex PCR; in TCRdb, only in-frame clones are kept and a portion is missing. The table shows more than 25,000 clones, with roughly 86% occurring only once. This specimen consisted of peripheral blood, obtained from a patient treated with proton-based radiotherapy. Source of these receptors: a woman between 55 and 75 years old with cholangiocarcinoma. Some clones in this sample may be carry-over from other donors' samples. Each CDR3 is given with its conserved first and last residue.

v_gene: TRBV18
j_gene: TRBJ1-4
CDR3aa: CASSAGQPNEKLFF

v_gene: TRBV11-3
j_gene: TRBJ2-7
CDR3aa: CASSPTAASYEQYF

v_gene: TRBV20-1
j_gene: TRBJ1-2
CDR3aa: CSASNRVGYTF

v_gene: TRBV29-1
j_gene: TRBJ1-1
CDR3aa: CSVRAGFTEAFF

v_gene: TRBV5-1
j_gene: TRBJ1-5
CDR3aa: CASSLEPYSNQPQHF

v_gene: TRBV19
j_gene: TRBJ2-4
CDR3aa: CASSAHSGYIQYF

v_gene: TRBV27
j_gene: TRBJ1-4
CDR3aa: CASSSPLRGAKLFF

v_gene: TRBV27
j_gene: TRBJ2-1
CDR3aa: CASRTGTGYNEQFF

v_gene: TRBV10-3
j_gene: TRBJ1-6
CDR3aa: CAIKGGDSPLHF

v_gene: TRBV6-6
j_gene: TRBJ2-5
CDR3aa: CASSAPVGSGTQYF

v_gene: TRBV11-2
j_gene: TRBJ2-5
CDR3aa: CASSTTPIGETQYF

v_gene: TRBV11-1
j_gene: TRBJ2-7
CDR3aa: CASSMVGQWKGGDTYEQYF

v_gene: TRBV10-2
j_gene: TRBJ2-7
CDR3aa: CASNRLAGGPGMDEQYF

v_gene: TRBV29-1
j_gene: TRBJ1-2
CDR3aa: CSVQPGLNGYTF

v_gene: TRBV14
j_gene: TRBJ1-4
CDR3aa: CASSQAGTSTEKLFF

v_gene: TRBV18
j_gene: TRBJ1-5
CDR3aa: CASSQSEQGNGQPQHF

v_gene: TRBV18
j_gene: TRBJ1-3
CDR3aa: CASLTRTYGADTIYF

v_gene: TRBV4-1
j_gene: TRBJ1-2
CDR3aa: CASSPQGAGYGYTF

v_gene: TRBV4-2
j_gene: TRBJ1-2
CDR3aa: CASSQGGRDLGYTF

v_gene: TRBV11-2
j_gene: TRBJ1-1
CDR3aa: CASSRLLSTEAFF

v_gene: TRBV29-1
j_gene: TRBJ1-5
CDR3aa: CSVDGGGGNQPQHF

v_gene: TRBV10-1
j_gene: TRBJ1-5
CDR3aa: CASSGDIGQPQHF

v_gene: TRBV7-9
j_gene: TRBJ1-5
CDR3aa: CASSSTDSSNQPQHF

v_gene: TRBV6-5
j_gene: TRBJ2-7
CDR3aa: CASGGGTAYEQYF

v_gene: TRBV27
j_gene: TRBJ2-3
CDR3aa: CASSPRDRLLLGEYF

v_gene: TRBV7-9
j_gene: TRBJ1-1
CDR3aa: CASSSELSTEAFF

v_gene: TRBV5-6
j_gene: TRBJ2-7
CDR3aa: CASSLGRGRAYEQYF

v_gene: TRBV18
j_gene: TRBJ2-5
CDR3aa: CASSPDRQETQYF

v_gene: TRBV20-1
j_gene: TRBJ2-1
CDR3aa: CSARLERQFF

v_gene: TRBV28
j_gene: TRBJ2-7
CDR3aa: CASRGTLYEQYF

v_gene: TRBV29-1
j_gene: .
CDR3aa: CSVEIGTGDYEQYF

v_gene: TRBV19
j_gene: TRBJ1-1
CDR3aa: CASRTRHEPMNTEAFF

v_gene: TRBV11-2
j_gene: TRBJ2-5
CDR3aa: CASSLSGMKETQYF

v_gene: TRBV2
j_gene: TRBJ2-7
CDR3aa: CATAAGKSSYEQYF

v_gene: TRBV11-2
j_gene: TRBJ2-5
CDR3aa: CASSLQETQYF

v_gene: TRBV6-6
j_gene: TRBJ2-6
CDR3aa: CASSYPDSGANVLTF

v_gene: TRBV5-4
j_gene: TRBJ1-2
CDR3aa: CASSLVARDGYTF

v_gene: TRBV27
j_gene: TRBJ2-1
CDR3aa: CASSLKLAGGEQFF

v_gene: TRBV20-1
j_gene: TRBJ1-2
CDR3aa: CSAVLDSGYTF

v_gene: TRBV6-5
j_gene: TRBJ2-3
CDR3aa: CASIMSSGGGDTQYF

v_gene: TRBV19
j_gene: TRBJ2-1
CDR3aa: CASTGDRTYNEQFF

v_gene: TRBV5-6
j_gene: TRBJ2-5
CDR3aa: CASAYQGGQETQYF

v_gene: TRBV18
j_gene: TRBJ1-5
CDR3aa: CASSLGQGHQPQHF

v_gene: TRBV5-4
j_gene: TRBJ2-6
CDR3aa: CASSSNRVSGANVLTF

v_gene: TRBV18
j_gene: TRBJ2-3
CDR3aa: CASSPPGHRDTQYF

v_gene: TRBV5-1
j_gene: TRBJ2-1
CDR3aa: CASSLGLANTVTSYNEQFF

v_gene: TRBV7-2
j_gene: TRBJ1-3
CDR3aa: CASSLYPRGTYGNTIYF

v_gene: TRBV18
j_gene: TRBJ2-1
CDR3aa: CASSRLLGNEQFF

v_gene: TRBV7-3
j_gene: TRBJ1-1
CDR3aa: CASSLVRARDTEAFF

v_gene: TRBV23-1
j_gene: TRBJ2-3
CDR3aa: CASRNPGRQGVTDTQYF